This TCR beta chain comes out of a study of T cell repertoires in ileal Crohn's disease. Study-wide points: Clonal expansions were more frequent in active smokers than non-smokers at surgery.

The CDR3 contains 19 residues. V shed 1 base and J 1 base; nucleotides not matched to a gene: 8. Germline V gives CDR1 MNHEY, CDR2 SMNVEV (reference sequence). Assay: immunoSEQ multiplex PCR; the TCRdb copy retains only in-frame clones and omits some. The sample records about 13,000 clones, around 70% being singletons. By share, this clone ranks as medium-sized. Its antigen is still unknown. Stated time point: neoterminal ileum biopsy at postoperative endoscopy, about 6 months after surgery. The material sequenced was ileal tissue. The TCR sequence derives from an adult with Crohn's disease. V gene TRBV27 combines with J gene TRBJ1-6; TRBD1 matches 9 bases. The CDR3 DNA is TGTGCCAGCAGTTTATTTTCGGGACAGGGCCCGTCCTATAATTCACCCCTCCACTTT. Translating it yields CASSLFSGQGPSYNSPLHF.